The entry below gives a single T cell receptor beta chain sequence along with its context. Its antigen is undetermined. The data originate from a study of T cells in Graves' hyperthyroidism and ophthalmopathy. Study-wide results and limits: Ophthalmopathy, which appeared later, was predicted by the model a median roughly 6.4 months before onset.

There are 13 residues in the CDR3. The V and J ends lost 1 base and 8 bases respectively, with 12 bases between them. Germline lookup yields CDR1 SGHDT and CDR2 YYEEEE. Researchers took RNA transcripts and amplified the TCR beta CDR3 regions from them. First-round RT-PCR with HTBI primers amplified the TCR CDR3 region. TCRdb used MiXCR to reprocess the multiplex PCR reads, holding one entry per CDR3 protein. The sample shows 600,000 to 900,000 distinct CDR3 sequences, around 17% of them seen only once. The sequence was collected from a man between 18 and 35 years old with Graves' hyperthyroidism. The chain employs TRBV5-6 and TRBJ1-2; the D gene is possibly TRBD1 (5 bases). The sequencing sample was made of blood. The chain's CDR3 is CASSLYGGGGYTF. CDR3 sequence (DNA): TGTGCCAGCAGCTTGTACGGTGGGGGAGGCTACACCTTC.